The entry below describes one T cell receptor beta chain. Its antigen is unidentified. At the DNA level, this CDR3 is encoded by other sequences in the same sample as well. The germline V gene encodes CDR1 SGHVS and CDR2 FQNEAQ. The CDR3 has 16 residues. Trimming removed 5 bases at V and 7 bases at J, with 23 bases between. The data originate from a study of vaccination effects on CD4 cells after COVID-19. TCRdb's table, derived via immunoSEQ multiplex PCR, lists solely in-frame clones and lacks some. The data show tens of thousands of clones, with around 70% seen just once and approximately 1.7% held by the top ten. Sequencing in the ViraFEST assay came after antigen-specific CD4+ T cells had been expanded with viral peptide pools, which were used to stimulate PBMC. Culture proceeded for under twelve days, and CD4+ T cells were then isolated. Previously uninfected by SARS-CoV-2, the vaccine recipients also showed negative nucleocapsid antibodies. Under 2.5 million PBMC were seeded per well and grown in the presence of around 10 IU/ml IL-2 and around 9 ug/ml peptides. Each culture had half its medium swapped for IL-2 medium on days 3 and 7.

This TCR was recovered from a human donor who received a COVID-19 vaccine. The sequencing here drew on CD4+ T cells from PBMCs cultured with HCoV-229E spike peptides, taken before COVID-19 vaccination. The rearrangement uses TRBV7-8 and TRBJ1-2; D perhaps matches TRBD1 (5 bases). Here the CDR3 reads CASSLNRGSLPSGYTF. CDR3 nucleotide sequence: TGTGCCAGCAGCCTCAATAGGGGAAGCCTTCCTAGTGGCTACACCTTC.